This TCR beta chain was profiled in a study of immune heterogeneity within non-small cell lung tumors. Findings and limits, study-wide: Recurrence of identical dominant CDR3 beta clonotypes was observed across tumor sites within a patient, alongside site-unique high-frequency clones.

In the case of this clonotype: The antigen is not known.

Trimming removed 1 base from V and 3 bases from J; junction bases left unmatched: 2. Germline values: CDR1 SEHNR, CDR2 FQNEAQ (reference sequence). CDR3 length: 15 amino acids. As template, the study used bulk tumor genomic DNA at 550 to 700 ng per sample. Several biopsies per primary tumor were taken during surgery, spaced as far apart as possible. Each patient presented with untreated, newly diagnosed non-small cell lung cancer and received curative surgery. A multiplex PCR containing 32 V primers and 13 J primers was used to amplify TCR beta CDR3. TCRdb re-called the multiplex PCR reads through MiXCR, storing one row per CDR3 protein. Of some 15,000 distinct CDR3 sequences listed, more than 30% are singletons.

This receptor was obtained from a woman between 45 and 65 years old with non-small cell lung cancer. Sequences were obtained from lung tumor tissue. The rearrangement uses TRBV7-9 and TRBJ2-3; 9 bases are a match to TRBD1. The CDR3 loop is CASSLGGQGTDTQYF. CDR3 sequence (DNA): TGTGCCAGCAGCTTAGGGGGACAGGGTACAGATACGCAGTATTTT.